The 25 T cell receptor beta chains given below trace back to one sample, sequenced in a study of cytomegalovirus exposure and HLA in healthy donors. The study ran its PCR with 60 Vbeta and 13 Jbeta primers. The protocol was immunoSEQ multiplex PCR, while the TCRdb copy is restricted to in-frame clones and leaves out a portion. The profile shows over 200,000 clones, just under 70% of them singletons. The sample comprised PBMCs. All receptors derive from a man aged 35 to 55 in good health and CMV-seropositive.

The chain combines TRBV18 with TRBJ1-4; TRBD1 aligns across 7 bases. The CDR3 length is 14 residues. V shed 2 bases, J shed 8 bases, and the junction held 5 bases outside the gene matches. Looked up from germline, CDR1 is KGHSH and CDR2 is LQKENI. CDR3 sequence reads: CASSPGQGGEKLFF. The CDR3 bases are TGTGCCAGCTCACCAGGGCAGGGGGGCGAAAAACTGTTTTTT.

The chain links TRBV27 to TRBJ2-2, with a possible D match to TRBD1 (6 bases). In germline, CDR1 is MNHEY, CDR2 SMNVEV (reference sequence). The length of the CDR3 is 13 residues. As DNA, the CDR3 is TGTGTTTCCTGTGGCAGGGGAACCGGGGAGCTGTTTTTT. This gives the protein CVSCGRGTGELFF.

The table lists this clone with a few counts. The CDR3 DNA reads as TGTGCCAGCAGTGACTCTCCGGATTCACCCCTCCACTTT. Amino acid sequence: CASSDSPDSPLHF. The chain combines TRBV6-4 with TRBJ1-6; D gene unclear. The CDR3 sequence is 13 residues long. The V end was cut by 0 bases, the J end by 8 bases, with 5 bases between. Per the germline V gene, CDR1 is MRHNA and CDR2 is SNTAGT.

The chain uses TRBV29-1 and TRBJ2-1, with D tentatively TRBD2 (7 bases). V lost 3 bases to trimming and J lost 7 bases, with 16 bases between them. The germline V gene encodes CDR1 SQVTM and CDR2 ANQGSEA. The CDR3 loop spans 14 amino acids. Here the CDR3 reads CSVEGAWGGNEQFF. DNA of the CDR3: TGCAGCGTTGAGGGGGCGTGGGGGGGGAATGAGCAGTTCTTC.

This clone showed up just a few times. V is TRBV10-3 and J is TRBJ1-1, with TRBD1 matching over 7 bases. Germline CDR1 reads ENHRY; CDR2 reads SYGVKD. CDR3 length equals 18 residues. V lost 2 bases to trimming and J lost 3 bases; unmatched junction nucleotides: 15. The CDR3, as DNA: TGTGCCATCAGTGAGGTGACAGGGTTTACGATACGGGACACTGAAGCTTTCTTT. Translating it yields CAISEVTGFTIRDTEAFF.

V gene TRBV4-2 combines with J gene TRBJ2-3; possible D gene TRBD2, 5 bases. This CDR3 spans 13 amino acids. V lost 3 bases, J lost 6 bases, and 10 bases lay in between. CDR1 LGHNA and CDR2 YNFKEQ come from the germline V gene. The CDR3 DNA is TGTGCCAGCAGCCATGGAGGTGGGGATACGCAGTATTTT. Protein sequence: CASSHGGGDTQYF.

The chain joins TRBV19 to TRBJ2-6, with 12 positions matching TRBD1. V was clipped by 6 bases and J by 4 bases; unmatched bases: 7. The V gene's germline CDR1 is LNHDA and CDR2 SQIVND (reference sequence). CDR3 length: 17 amino acids. The CDR3 DNA reads TGTGCCAGTAGAGAGGGGACAGGGGGCTCCGGGGCCAACGTCCTGACTTTC. It encodes CASREGTGGSGANVLTF.

The rearrangement links TRBV5-4 to TRBJ2-7, with D uncertain. Germline CDR1 reads SGHNT; CDR2 reads YYREEE (reference sequence). The CDR3 has 14 residues. V was trimmed by 0 bases and J by 5 bases, leaving 12 bases between them. Here the CDR3 reads CASSLGGVRDEQYF. The CDR3 region has the DNA TGTGCCAGCAGCTTGGGAGGAGTTCGAGACGAGCAGTACTTC.

This clone turned up a few times. This chain connects TRBV28 to TRBJ1-5; 7 bases are shared with TRBD1. The CDR3 is 18 residues long. Losses at the gene ends were 6 bases for V and 0 bases for J; bases not matched to a gene: 14. Germline CDR1 reads MDHEN; CDR2 reads SYDVKM. In DNA, the CDR3 is TGTGCCAGCAGCACAGGGGTAGAAACCCTCTATAGCAATCAGCCCCAGCATTTT. Its protein product is CASSTGVETLYSNQPQHF.

The V and J genes are TRBV19 and TRBJ2-3, with D uncertain. The V gene lost 4 bases and the J gene lost 4 bases, with 3 bases spanning the gap. Germline V gives CDR1 LNHDA, CDR2 SQIVND (reference sequence). This CDR3 is 11 amino acids long. This CDR3 is CASSRADTQYF. The CDR3 DNA reads as TGTGCCAGTAGTAGAGCAGATACGCAGTATTTT.

In its sample, this clone was seen a few times. The rearrangement links TRBV5-6 to TRBJ2-5, with 8 bases fitting TRBD2. J gave up 2 bases and V 4 bases, and 7 bases lay outside the gene matches. In germline, CDR1 is SGHDT, CDR2 YYEEEE. The length of the CDR3 is 15 residues. CDR3 in DNA: TGTGCCAGCAGCCATCGGACGGGAGGGCAAGAGACCCAGTACTTC. Translating it yields CASSHRTGGQETQYF.

The chain combines TRBV18 with TRBJ2-5; no firm D call. V was clipped by 1 base and J by 5 bases, with 14 bases between them. CDR3 length equals 15 residues. The V gene's germline CDR1 is KGHSH and CDR2 LQKENI. The CDR3 here is CASSPQAGLRETQYF. The CDR3 DNA reads as TGTGCCAGCTCACCACAGGCAGGTTTAAGGGAGACCCAGTACTTC.

The rearrangement links TRBV7-8 to TRBJ2-5; no clear D. Germline V gives CDR1 SGHVS, CDR2 FQNEAQ. Trimming removed 3 bases from V and 5 bases from J, with 4 bases in between. The CDR3 is made up of 11 amino acids. CDR3 nucleotides: TGTGCCAGCAGCTTTCAGGAGACCCAGTACTTC. Amino acid sequence: CASSFQETQYF.

V is TRBV7-6 and J is TRBJ1-2; 12 positions agree with TRBD1. The CDR3 runs to 16 residues. J gave up 8 bases and V 4 bases, and 11 bases lay outside the gene matches. CDR1 is SGHVS and CDR2 is FNYEAQ in the germline V gene. The DNA for the CDR3 is TGTGCCAGCAGCTCTTCCCCGGGACAGGGGGCGCGGGGCTACACCTTC. This sequence encodes CASSSSPGQGARGYTF. The full variable domain, in which reference TRBV7-6 and TRBJ1-2 provide the parts outside the CDR3, is GAGVSQSPRYKVTKRGQDVALRCDPISGHVSLYWYRQALGQGPEFLTYFNYEAQQDKSGLPNDRFSAERPEGSISTLTIQRTEQRDSAMYRCASSSSPGQGARGYTFGSGTRLTVV.

In its sample, this clone was seen a few times. The V and J genes are TRBV21-1 and TRBJ1-4; the table's D call, TRBD1, was not checked against the DNA. TRBV21-1 is a known pseudogene. The CDR3 is made up of 20 amino acids. This chain's CDR3 is CASRANNRGRGSSTNEKLFF. CDR3 nucleotides: TGTGCCAGCAGGGCCAACAACAGGGGGCGCGGGTCCTCAACTAATGAAAAACTGTTTTTT.

This clone was found once. The rearrangement uses TRBV5-1 and TRBJ2-1; D may be TRBD2 (5 bases). The CDR3 has 15 residues. Germline V lookup: CDR1 SGHRS, CDR2 YFSETQ. The V end was cut by 1 base, the J end by 3 bases, with 11 bases between. The CDR3 DNA sequence: TGCGCCAGCAGCTTGCGGGGAAGTGGCTACAATGAGCAGTTCTTC. Protein sequence: CASSLRGSGYNEQFF. The complete variable domain, with remaining parts taken from reference TRBV5-1 and TRBJ2-1, reads KAGVTQTPRYLIKTRGQQVTLSCSPISGHRSVSWYQQTPGQGLQFLFEYFSETQRNKGNFPGRFSGRQFSNSRSEMNVSTLELGDSALYLCASSLRGSGYNEQFFGPGTRLTVL.

The V gene is TRBV6-6, the J gene TRBJ2-7; 7 nucleotides line up with TRBD1. Germline assignment: CDR1 MNHNY and CDR2 SVGAGI (reference sequence). The V gene end was trimmed by 0 bases and the J gene end by 2 bases; junction bases not matched to a gene: 7. This CDR3 has 16 residues. As DNA, the CDR3 is TGTGCCAGCAGTTACTCCGAGGGACAGATAACCTACGAGCAGTACTTC. It yields the protein CASSYSEGQITYEQYF.

The J gene is TRBJ2-7, the V gene TRBV11-2; 7 nucleotides match TRBD2. This CDR3 has 15 residues. The germline CDR1 and CDR2 sequences are SGHAT and FQNNGV. Germline trimming cut 5 bases from V and 3 bases from J; bases unmatched to any gene: 10. The CDR3 DNA follows: TGTGCCAGCAGCGCGGGACGGGGAGGGTTCTACGAGCAGTACTTC. This gives the protein CASSAGRGGFYEQYF.

The chain is built from TRBV27 and TRBJ2-7, with TRBD1 as a possible D gene (6 bases). The CDR3 covers 15 residues. CDR1 is MNHEY, CDR2 SMNVEV, per germline (reference sequence). Deletions cut 2 bases from V and 1 base from J, with 12 bases between. CDR3 amino acids: CASSLDRFGSYEQYF. The CDR3 DNA reads as TGTGCCAGCAGTTTAGACAGGTTTGGGTCCTACGAGCAGTACTTC.

The chain joins TRBV6-5 to TRBJ1-4; maybe TRBD1 (6 bases). The length of the CDR3 is 15 residues. Germline V lookup: CDR1 MNHEY, CDR2 SVGAGI. Trimming cost V 6 bases and J 0 bases, with 11 bases left between them. CDR3 in amino acids: CASRLDSSTNEKLFF. As DNA, the CDR3 is TGTGCCAGCAGATTGGACAGTTCAACTAATGAAAAACTGTTTTTT.

The chain uses TRBV5-1 and TRBJ1-2, with D tentatively TRBD1 (6 bases). CDR1 SGHRS and CDR2 YFSETQ come from the germline V gene. Trimming stripped 1 base from V and 8 bases from J, with 15 bases between. This CDR3 contains 14 residues. The CDR3 DNA reads TGCGCCAGCAGCTTGCGGGGGCAGCGGGGAGGCTACACCTTC. This codes for CASSLRGQRGGYTF.

Only a few counts were recorded for this clone. V usage is TRBV4-1 and J usage is TRBJ2-1; 10 bases agree with TRBD2. CDR3 length: 13 residues. Germline V lookup: CDR1 MGHRA, CDR2 YSYEKL. Trimming took 5 bases from V and 15 from J; bases not matched to a gene: 10. This chain's CDR3 is CASSLGTSVSLFF. CDR3 DNA: TGCGCCAGCAGCTTGGGGACTAGCGTCAGTCTGTTCTTC.

This rearrangement joins TRBV4-1 to TRBJ1-2, with 8 bases identical to TRBD1. The V segment lost 6 bases and the J segment 3 bases; nucleotides outside the gene matches: 3. This CDR3 is 13 amino acids long. CDR1 and CDR2 from the germline V gene are MGHRA and YSYEKL. The CDR3 DNA is TGCGCCAGCAGACAACAGGGGGACTATGGCTACACCTTC. Protein: CASRQQGDYGYTF.

The genes are TRBV5-1 and TRBJ1-3, with D unresolved. Germline V gene data show CDR1 as SGHRS and CDR2 as YFSETQ. The CDR3 spans 15 residues. Trimming left V 0 bases short and J 4 bases short, with 11 bases between. This chain's CDR3 is CASSLVGRGGNTIYF. The CDR3 DNA reads as TGCGCCAGCAGCTTGGTAGGGAGAGGAGGAAACACCATATATTTT.

This clone was counted once. V is TRBV19 and J is TRBJ1-4; TRBD1 aligns across 8 bases. Germline CDR1 reads LNHDA; CDR2 reads SQIVND (reference sequence). Trimming took 5 bases from V and 4 from J; bases not matched to a gene: 6. This CDR3 has 15 amino acids. CDR3 in amino acids: CASSLGQGFNEKLFF. CDR3 DNA: TGTGCCAGTAGTCTCGGACAGGGATTTAATGAAAAACTGTTTTTT.